This T cell receptor beta chain was captured by sequencing in a study of blood T cell repertoires in COVID-19. As for the study in general: From the United States, Italy and Spain came samples of acute and convalescent COVID-19. PBMCs, B-cell-depleted T cells, or T cells were the source of the cDNA or gDNA that made up the material.

V lost 7 bases, J lost 7 bases, and 17 bases lay in between. Per the germline V gene, CDR1 is SGHTA and CDR2 is FQGNSA. This CDR3 is 14 amino acids long. In the authors' methods: Scientists estimated how many nucleated cells there were by amplifying reference gene primers. TCRdb keeps only in-frame clones here, not all; method: immunoSEQ multiplex PCR. V and J calls and clone size are as listed in that table; D and trimming were resolved from the DNA. The sample has about 190,000 clones, less than 85% seen once; the top ten hold roughly 12%. The gene calls are TRBV7-2 and TRBJ2-4, with D maybe TRBD1 (6 bases). This sequence originates from a woman aged 50 to 60 with acute or convalescent COVID-19. Material for sequencing was peripheral blood. This chain's CDR3 is CASTNPDRINIQYF. The CDR3, as DNA: TGTGCCAGCACGAACCCAGACAGGATCAACATTCAGTACTTC. Supplemented by reference TRBV7-2 and TRBJ2-4, the full variable domain reads GAGVSQSPSNKVTEKGKDVELRCDPISGHTALYWYRQSLGQGLEFLIYFQGNSAPDKSGLPSDRFSAERTGGSVSTLTIQRTQQEDSAVYLCASTNPDRINIQYFGAGTRLSVL.